Listed below are T cell receptor beta chains from one sample, sequenced in a study of blood T cells in healthy people across ages. Each CDR3 protein is one row after TCRdb ran MiXCR on the 5' RACE reads. The sample lists around 1,000,000 distinct CDR3 sequences, under 30% occurring once. These records were also assigned to another study, of T cells of mothers and their children.

The specimen was blood. The source is a girl aged 2 to 9 in good health. Both conserved end residues are part of each CDR3. Fields, in order: J gene, V gene, D gene, clone size, CDR3 protein, CDR3 DNA. D genes are given only for firm matches. Part of the rows lack a size; the others show once, few, many or a class for expanded clones.

>TRBJ2-7|TRBV20-1|NA|few
CSATTPGRDSFHEQYF
TGCAGTGCTACTACCCCCGGGCGGGATTCCTTCCACGAGCAGTACTTC
>TRBJ2-7|TRBV27|NA|NA
CASGRVSVDEQYF
TGTGCCAGCGGGCGGGTTTCCGTCGACGAGCAGTACTTC
>TRBJ2-5|TRBV15|TRBD2|NA
CATSRDPAGVETQYF
TGTGCCACCAGCAGAGATCCAGCGGGAGTAGAGACCCAGTACTTC
>TRBJ1-3|TRBV6-1|NA|NA
CASRDRDGYYTIYF
TGTGCCAGCAGAGACCGGGACGGATACTACACCATATATTTT
>TRBJ2-7|TRBV7-2|NA|few
CASSLVPRQATYEQYF
TGTGCCAGCAGCTTGGTCCCACGGCAGGCGACCTACGAGCAGTACTTC
>TRBJ2-3|TRBV29-1|NA|NA
CSVVEGLDPTQYF
TGCAGCGTTGTCGAGGGATTAGACCCTACGCAGTATTTT
>TRBJ2-3|TRBV10-3|NA|few
CATLGAQGEAGLPSSTDTQYF
TGTGCCACTCTAGGGGCCCAGGGGGAAGCGGGACTCCCCTCTAGCACAGATACGCAGTATTTT
>TRBJ2-1|TRBV7-2|NA|few
CASSISEELVAWDEQFF
TGTGCCAGCAGCATATCAGAGGAACTTGTAGCGTGGGATGAGCAGTTCTTC
>TRBJ2-1|TRBV4-3|NA|few
CASSQDRSGRRLNEQFF
TGCGCCAGCAGCCAAGATAGAAGCGGGCGACGCCTCAATGAGCAGTTCTTC
>TRBJ1-2|TRBV29-1|NA|NA
CSVEDQASYGYTF
TGCAGCGTTGAAGACCAGGCATCCTATGGCTACACCTTC
>TRBJ2-7|TRBV20-1|NA|few
CSASANSYEQYF
TGCAGTGCTAGTGCCAACTCCTACGAGCAGTACTTC
>TRBJ2-7|TRBV20-1|NA|once
CSASNPVDYEQYF
TGCAGTGCTAGTAATCCAGTAGATTACGAGCAGTACTTC
>TRBJ1-4|TRBV27|TRBD1|few
CASSLWGQGGSEKLFF
TGTGCCAGCAGTTTGTGGGGTCAGGGGGGATCGGAAAAACTGTTTTTT
>TRBJ2-1|TRBV29-1|NA|NA
CSATTYNEQFF
TGCAGCGCCACAACCTACAATGAGCAGTTCTTC
>TRBJ2-5|TRBV6-1|NA|NA
CASSEATGALRTQYF
TGTGCCAGCAGTGAAGCGACGGGGGCCCTGCGGACCCAGTACTTC
>TRBJ2-5|TRBV9|NA|NA
CASSVATGALNRETQYF
TGTGCCAGCAGCGTAGCTACGGGGGCTCTAAACAGGGAGACCCAGTACTTC
>TRBJ2-1|TRBV10-3|NA|NA
CAISESGDNEQFF
TGTGCCATCAGTGAGTCGGGGGACAATGAGCAGTTCTTC
>TRBJ2-5|TRBV3-1|TRBD1|NA
CASNTDRGWNQQETQYF
TGTGCCAGCAATACGGACAGGGGATGGAACCAGCAAGAGACCCAGTACTTC
>TRBJ2-7|TRBV6-1|TRBD1|NA
CASSQTGSAYEQYF
TGTGCCAGCAGTCAGACAGGGAGCGCCTACGAGCAGTACTTC
>TRBJ1-1|TRBV7-9|TRBD1|few
CASSLAQGATEAFF
TGTGCCAGCAGCTTAGCGCAGGGGGCCACTGAAGCTTTCTTT
>TRBJ2-1|TRBV28|NA|NA
CASSLALALYNEQFF
TGTGCCAGCAGTTTAGCCCTAGCGCTATACAATGAGCAGTTCTTC
>TRBJ2-3|TRBV29-1|TRBD2|NA
CSVLLAGSSTDTQYF
TGCAGCGTTCTACTAGCGGGATCCAGCACAGATACGCAGTATTTT
>TRBJ2-3|TRBV20-1|TRBD2|few
CSALGLAGADTQYF
TGCAGTGCTTTGGGACTAGCGGGGGCCGATACGCAGTATTTT
>TRBJ2-4|TRBV10-3|NA|few
CAISESNEGNIQYF
TGTGCCATCAGTGAATCCAATGAAGGAAACATTCAGTACTTC
>TRBJ1-1|TRBV25-1|NA|few
CASSAGGGVPEAFF
TGTGCCAGCAGCGCCGGAGGGGGGGTCCCTGAAGCTTTCTTT
>TRBJ1-2|TRBV13|NA|few
CASSLGAGQGYTF
TGTGCCAGCAGCTTAGGGGCTGGCCAGGGCTACACCTTC
>TRBJ1-3|TRBV5-6|NA|NA
CASSYFRSGNTIYF
TGTGCCAGCAGCTACTTCCGCTCTGGAAACACCATATATTTT
>TRBJ2-2|TRBV7-7|NA|NA
CASGPWGELFF
TGTGCTAGCGGACCCTGGGGGGAGCTGTTTTTT
>TRBJ1-1|TRBV6-2/TRBV6-3|NA|NA
CASSYSMVRAEAFF
TGTGCCAGCAGTTACTCTATGGTAAGGGCTGAAGCTTTCTTT
>TRBJ2-1|TRBV18|NA|NA
CASSSAQDNEQFF
TGTGCCAGCTCCTCAGCCCAGGACAATGAGCAGTTCTTC
>TRBJ1-2|TRBV29-1|NA|few
CSVEDGEVYYGYTF
TGCAGCGTTGAAGACGGGGAAGTTTACTATGGCTACACCTTC
>TRBJ1-4|TRBV10-3|NA|few
CAISAGDGEKLFF
TGTGCCATCAGTGCGGGGGATGGCGAAAAACTGTTTTTT
>TRBJ2-5|TRBV29-1|TRBD2|NA
CSVEDPSGRKGTQYF
TGCAGCGTTGAAGATCCTAGCGGGAGGAAGGGGACCCAGTACTTC
>TRBJ2-7|TRBV20-1|TRBD2|few
CSARPLAGGLYEQYF
TGCAGTGCTAGGCCTCTGGCGGGGGGATTATACGAGCAGTACTTC
>TRBJ2-7|TRBV6-5|TRBD1|NA
CATMPQGQVSYEQYF
TGTGCCACCATGCCCCAGGGACAGGTCTCCTACGAGCAGTACTTC